Here is one TCR beta chain with its context. Its specificity is unknown. This entry belongs to a study of post-analysis software for immune sequencing data. General study points: Controls showed lower frequencies than patients for four to six TRBV segments, and TRBV5-6, TRBV5-1 and TRBV20-1 were among these.

CDR1 and CDR2 (germline): MGHDK, SYGVNS. The CDR3 consists of 15 residues. Trimming removed 4 bases from V and 9 bases from J, with 16 bases in between. Researchers reported that TCR beta cDNA libraries carried unique molecular identifiers. TCRdb reanalysed the PCR reads using MiXCR and keeps one entry per CDR3 protein. The repertoire holds 600,000 to 700,000 distinct CDR3 sequences, with 55% to 60% as singletons. Sequenced sample: blood. This chain connects TRBV25-1 to TRBJ1-6; possible D gene TRBD1, 5 bases. This TCR derives from a girl aged 2-10 years with multiple sclerosis. CDR3: CASSARGRAVSPLHF. Written as DNA, the CDR3 is TGTGCCAGCAGTGCTCGGGGCAGGGCGGTTTCACCCCTCCACTTT. Filled out from reference TRBV25-1 and TRBJ1-6, the complete variable domain reads EADIYQTPRYLVIGTGKKITLECSQTMGHDKMYWYQQDPGMELHLIHYSYGVNSTEKGDLSSESTVSRIRTEHFPLTLESARPSHTSQYLCASSARGRAVSPLHFGNGTRLTVT.